These T cell receptor beta chains were read from a single sample in a study of beta chain features in type 1 diabetes. Only in-frame clones appear in the TCRdb table, and some are missing; sequencing was by immunoSEQ multiplex PCR. The table lists 850,000 to 900,000 clones, under 20% of them singletons. Sequencing was carried out using naive CD4+ T cells from blood. The source is a woman under 30 in good health. Each CDR3 is given with its conserved first and last residue. A D gene is named only where the DNA matches it firmly. Size is stated for part of the rows, as once, few or many counts, or as a class when the clone is expanded.

v_gene	abundance	j_gene	d_gene	len	CDR3aa	CDR3nt
TRBV19	.	TRBJ1-3	TRBD1	14	CASLDRPYGNTIYF	TGTGCCAGCCTGGACAGGCCTTACGGAAACACCATATATTTT
TRBV28	few	TRBJ1-4	.	15	CASSLSPATNEKLFF	TGTGCCAGCAGTTTATCCCCTGCAACTAATGAAAAACTGTTTTTT
TRBV6-4	.	TRBJ2-4	TRBD1	13	CASSEGTGNIQYF	TGTGCCAGCAGTGAAGGGACAGGAAACATTCAGTACTTC
TRBV7-2	few	TRBJ2-5	TRBD2	16	CASSGIGTREIGTQYF	TGTGCCAGCAGCGGGATCGGGACTAGAGAGATTGGGACCCAGTACTTC
TRBV28	few	TRBJ2-2	TRBD2	14	CASSLLAGTGELFF	TGTGCCAGCAGTTTGCTAGCGGGAACCGGGGAGCTGTTTTTT
TRBV25-1	.	TRBJ1-3	.	15	CASSKGGNSGNTIYF	TGTGCCAGCAGTAAAGGGGGGAACTCTGGAAACACCATATATTTT
TRBV5-8	few	TRBJ2-5	.	13	CASSLGGQETQYF	TGTGCCAGCAGCTTGGGGGGGCAAGAGACCCAGTACTTC
TRBV28	.	TRBJ2-7	TRBD1	15	CASNKPGQGTYEQYF	TGTGCCAGCAACAAACCGGGACAGGGAACCTACGAGCAGTACTTC
TRBV2	few	TRBJ2-7	.	12	CASSLVPYEQYF	TGTGCCAGCAGTCTCGTCCCCTACGAGCAGTACTTC
TRBV9	few	TRBJ2-2	.	14	CASSVVGDTGELFF	TGTGCCAGCAGCGTAGTAGGGGATACCGGGGAGCTGTTTTTT
TRBV9	.	TRBJ2-5	.	15	CASSALASRGETQYF	TGTGCCAGCAGCGCCCTAGCGAGCCGGGGGGAGACCCAGTACTTC
TRBV5-1	few	TRBJ1-2	.	13	CASSPTWDYGYTF	TGCGCCAGCAGCCCGACGTGGGACTATGGCTACACCTTC
TRBV28	.	TRBJ1-3	.	17	CASTHQDSLFSGNTIYF	TGTGCCAGCACCCACCAGGACAGTTTATTCTCTGGAAACACCATATATTTT
TRBV28	.	TRBJ1-1	.	14	CASTLSQGYTEAFF	TGTGCCAGCACCCTTTCTCAGGGCTACACTGAAGCTTTCTTT
TRBV9	.	TRBJ2-2	.	15	CASSVAGTNTGELFF	TGTGCCAGCAGCGTAGCCGGGACAAACACCGGGGAGCTGTTTTTT
TRBV7-2	few	TRBJ2-1	.	15	CASSLAGTRNNEQFF	TGTGCCAGCAGCTTAGCCGGGACCAGGAACAATGAGCAGTTCTTC
TRBV13	few	TRBJ2-4	.	15	CASSLRGGGKNIQYF	TGTGCCAGCAGCTTAAGGGGAGGGGGCAAAAACATTCAGTACTTC
TRBV6-5	few	TRBJ2-7	.	15	CASSYSIAGRDEQYF	TGTGCCAGCAGTTACTCGATCGCGGGAAGAGACGAGCAGTACTTC
TRBV6-1	.	TRBJ2-5	.	14	CASSGYRAGKTQYF	TGTGCCAGCAGTGGGTACAGGGCGGGAAAGACCCAGTACTTC
TRBV7-3	.	TRBJ2-7	.	14	CASSTAGPAAAWYF	TGTGCCAGCAGCACCGCGGGACCGGCCGCGGCGTGGTACTTC
TRBV7-2	.	TRBJ2-7	.	14	CASSLGQARGEQYF	TGTGCCAGCAGCTTAGGACAGGCCCGCGGCGAGCAGTACTTC
TRBV2	.	TRBJ1-4	TRBD1	13	CASNGQGWEKLFF	TGTGCCAGCAATGGACAGGGGTGGGAAAAACTGTTTTTT
TRBV5-1	.	TRBJ2-7	.	14	CASSLVQGLYEQYF	TGCGCCAGCAGCTTGGTACAAGGGCTCTACGAGCAGTACTTC
TRBV14	.	TRBJ2-2	TRBD2	15	CASRLAGASTGELFF	TGTGCCAGCCGATTAGCGGGAGCGTCCACCGGGGAGCTGTTTTTT
TRBV28	.	TRBJ1-1	.	13	CASVAGQNTEAFF	TGTGCCAGCGTCGCCGGACAGAACACTGAAGCTTTCTTT